This T cell receptor (beta chain) is drawn from a study of human T cells and chemical hapten exposure. Described time point: healthy volunteer bleed at 6 weeks. Extraction yielded total RNA from whole blood (unfractionated). This clonotype was picked up a small number of times. TCRdb re-analysed the RACE reads in MiXCR, keeping a single row per CDR3 protein. Among 35,000 to 55,000 distinct CDR3 sequences listed, around 4% were seen once. This TCR derives from a human donor in good health. Some clones in this sample may be carry-over from other donors' samples. The sample taken for sequencing was whole blood.

The CDR3 sequence: CASSSRRYQETQYF. CDR3 nucleotide sequence: TGCGCCAGCAGCTCCCGGAGGTACCAAGAGACCCAGTACTTC. The chain couples TRBV5-1 to TRBJ2-5, with D possibly matching TRBD2 (5 bases). Germline loops: CDR1 SGHRS, CDR2 YFSETQ. This CDR3 is 14 amino acids long. V lost 3 bases and J 0 bases, leaving 9 bases between the germline ends.